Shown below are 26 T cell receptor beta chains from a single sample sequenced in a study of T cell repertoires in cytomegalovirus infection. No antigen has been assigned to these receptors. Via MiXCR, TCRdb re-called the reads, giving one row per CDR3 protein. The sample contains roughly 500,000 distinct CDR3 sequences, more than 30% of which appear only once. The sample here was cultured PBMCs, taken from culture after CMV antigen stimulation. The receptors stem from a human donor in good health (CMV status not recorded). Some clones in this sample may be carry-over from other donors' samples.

CDR3 amino acids: CASSPLIDTQYF. The CDR3 DNA follows: TGTGCCAGCAGCCCACTGATAGATACGCAGTATTTT. The V call is TRBV7-9, the J call TRBJ2-3; D unresolved. From germline, CDR1 is SEHNR and CDR2 FQNEAQ (reference sequence). V was cut by 5 bases and J by 5 bases, with 8 bases left in between. The CDR3 is 12 amino acids. Full variable domain (outside the CDR3, taken from reference TRBV7-9 and TRBJ2-3): DTGVSQNPRHKITKRGQNVTFRCDPISEHNRLYWYRQTLGQGPEFLTYFQNEAQLEKSRLLSDRFSAERPKGSFSTLEIQRTEQGDSAMYLCASSPLIDTQYFGPGTRLTVL.

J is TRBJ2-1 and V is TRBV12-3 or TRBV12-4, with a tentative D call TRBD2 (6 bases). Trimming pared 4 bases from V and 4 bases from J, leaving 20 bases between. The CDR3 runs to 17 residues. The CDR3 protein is CASSSHAPGTGYNEQFF. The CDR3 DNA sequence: TGTGCCAGCAGTTCTCACGCTCCCGGGACTGGTTACAATGAGCAGTTCTTC.

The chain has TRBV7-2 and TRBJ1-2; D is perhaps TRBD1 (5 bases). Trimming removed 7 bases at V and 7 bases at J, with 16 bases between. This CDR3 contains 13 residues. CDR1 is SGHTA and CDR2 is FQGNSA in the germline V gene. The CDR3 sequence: CASTQAGSGGYTF. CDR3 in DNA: TGTGCCAGCACCCAAGCAGGGAGTGGTGGCTACACCTTC.

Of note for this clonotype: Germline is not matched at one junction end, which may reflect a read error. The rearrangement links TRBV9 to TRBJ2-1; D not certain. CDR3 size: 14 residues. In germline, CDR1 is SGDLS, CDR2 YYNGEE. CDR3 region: CPSSVRLVPNEQFF. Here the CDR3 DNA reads TGTCCCAGCAGCGTTCGGCTAGTCCCGAATGAGCAGTTCTTC. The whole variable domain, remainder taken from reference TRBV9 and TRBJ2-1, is DSGVTQTPKHLITATGQRVTLRCSPRSGDLSVYWYQQSLDQGLQFLIQYYNGEERAKGNILERFSAQQFPDLHSELNLSSLELGDSALYFCPSSVRLVPNEQFFGPGTRLTVL.

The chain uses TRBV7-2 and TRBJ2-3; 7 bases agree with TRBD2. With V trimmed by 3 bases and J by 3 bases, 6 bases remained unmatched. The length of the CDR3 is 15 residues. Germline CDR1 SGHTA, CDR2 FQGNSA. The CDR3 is CASSFEPSGTDTQYF. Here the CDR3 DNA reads TGTGCCAGCAGCTTCGAGCCTAGCGGTACAGATACGCAGTATTTT.

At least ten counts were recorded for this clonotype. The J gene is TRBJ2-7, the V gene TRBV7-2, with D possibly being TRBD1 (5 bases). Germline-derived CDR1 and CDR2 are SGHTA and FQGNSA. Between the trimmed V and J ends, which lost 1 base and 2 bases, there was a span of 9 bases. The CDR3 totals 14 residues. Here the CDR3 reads CASSLGWGPYEQYF. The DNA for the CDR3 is TGTGCCAGCAGCTTAGGGTGGGGCCCCTACGAGCAGTACTTC.

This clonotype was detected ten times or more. The CDR3 DNA reads TGTGCCAGCAGCTTAGGGACAGGGCAAGAGACCCAGTACTTC. Translation: CASSLGTGQETQYF. The chain couples TRBV7-6 to TRBJ2-5; 8 positions match TRBD1. This CDR3 is built from 14 residues. CDR1 SGHVS and CDR2 FNYEAQ come from the germline V gene. V lost 1 base to trimming and J lost 2 bases; unmatched junction nucleotides: 0.

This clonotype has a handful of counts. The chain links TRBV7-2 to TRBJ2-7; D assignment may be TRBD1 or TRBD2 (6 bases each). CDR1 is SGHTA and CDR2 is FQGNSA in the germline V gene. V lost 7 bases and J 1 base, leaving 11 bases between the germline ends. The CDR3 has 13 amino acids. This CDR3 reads CASTRGQSYEQYF. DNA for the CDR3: TGTGCCAGCACCCGGGGGCAGTCCTACGAGCAGTACTTC.

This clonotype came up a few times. CDR3 coding DNA: TGTGCCATCAGTGAGTCGACAGGGGGGAATAATTCACCCCTCCACTTT. This encodes CAISESTGGNNSPLHF. The chain combines TRBV10-3 with TRBJ1-6; 9 nucleotides align to TRBD1. CDR1 ENHRY and CDR2 SYGVKD come from the germline V gene. The junction had 2 bases not matched to a gene; V was cut back by 0 bases and J by 5 bases. The CDR3 is 16 residues long.

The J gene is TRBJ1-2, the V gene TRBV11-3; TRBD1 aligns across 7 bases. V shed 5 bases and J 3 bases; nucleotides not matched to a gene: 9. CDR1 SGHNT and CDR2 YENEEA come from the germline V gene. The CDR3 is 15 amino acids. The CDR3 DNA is TGTGCCAGCAGCGAGATCGACAGGGCGCACTATGGCTACACCTTC. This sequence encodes CASSEIDRAHYGYTF.

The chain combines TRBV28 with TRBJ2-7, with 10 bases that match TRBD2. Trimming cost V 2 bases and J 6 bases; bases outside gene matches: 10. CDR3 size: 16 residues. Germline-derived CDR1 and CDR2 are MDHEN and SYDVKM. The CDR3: CASSLTTSGNSLEQYF. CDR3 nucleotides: TGTGCCAGCAGTTTAACAACTAGCGGGAATTCCCTCGAGCAGTACTTC. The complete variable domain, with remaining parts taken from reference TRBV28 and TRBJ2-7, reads DVKVTQSSRYLVKRTGEKVFLECVQDMDHENMFWYRQDPGLGLRLIYFSYDVKMKEKGDIPEGYSVSREKKERFSLILESASTNQTSMYLCASSLTTSGNSLEQYFGPGTRLTVT.

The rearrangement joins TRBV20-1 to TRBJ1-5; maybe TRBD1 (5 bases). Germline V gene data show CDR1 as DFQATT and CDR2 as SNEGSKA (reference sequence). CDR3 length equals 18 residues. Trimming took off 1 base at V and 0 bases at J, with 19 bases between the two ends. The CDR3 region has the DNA TGCAGTGCTAGAGTCTATGGCGGGGCCGCATATAGCAATCAGCCCCAGCATTTT. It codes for CSARVYGGAAYSNQPQHF.

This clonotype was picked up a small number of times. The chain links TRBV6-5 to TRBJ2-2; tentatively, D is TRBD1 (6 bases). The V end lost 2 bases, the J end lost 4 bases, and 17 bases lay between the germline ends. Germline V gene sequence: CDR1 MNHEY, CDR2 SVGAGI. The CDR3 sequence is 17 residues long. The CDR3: CASSYDGGARSTGELFF. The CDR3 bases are TGTGCCAGCAGTTACGATGGGGGCGCGAGGAGCACCGGGGAGCTGTTTTTT.

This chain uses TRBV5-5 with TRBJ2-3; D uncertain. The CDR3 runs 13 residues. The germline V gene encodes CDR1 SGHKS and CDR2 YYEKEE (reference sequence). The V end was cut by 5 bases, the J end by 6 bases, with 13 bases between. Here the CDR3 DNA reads TGTGCCAGCAGTCCCGACTTAGCCGATACGCAGTATTTT. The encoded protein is CASSPDLADTQYF. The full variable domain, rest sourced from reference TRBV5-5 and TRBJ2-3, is DAGVTQSPTHLIKTRGQQVTLRCSPISGHKSVSWYQQVLGQGPQFIFQYYEKEERGRGNFPDRFSARQFPNYSSELNVNALLLGDSALYLCASSPDLADTQYFGPGTRLTVL.

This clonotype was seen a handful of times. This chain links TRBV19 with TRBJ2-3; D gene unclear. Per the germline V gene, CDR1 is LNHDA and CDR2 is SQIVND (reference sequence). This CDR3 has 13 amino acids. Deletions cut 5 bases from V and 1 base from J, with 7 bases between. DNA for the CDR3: TGTGCCAGTAGTGGAGTACGCACAGATACGCAGTATTTT. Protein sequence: CASSGVRTDTQYF.

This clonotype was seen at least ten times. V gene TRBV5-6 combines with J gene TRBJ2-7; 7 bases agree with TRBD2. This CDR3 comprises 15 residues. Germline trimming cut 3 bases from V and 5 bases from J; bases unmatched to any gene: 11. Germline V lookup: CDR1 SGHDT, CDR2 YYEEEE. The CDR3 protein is CASSYYPLAENEQYV. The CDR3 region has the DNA TGTGCCAGCAGCTATTATCCCCTAGCGGAAAACGAGCAGTACGTC.

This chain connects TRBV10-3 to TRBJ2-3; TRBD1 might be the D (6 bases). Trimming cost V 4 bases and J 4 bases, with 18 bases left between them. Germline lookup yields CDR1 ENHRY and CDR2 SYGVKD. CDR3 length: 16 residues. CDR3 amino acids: CAISGHGRGVADTQYF. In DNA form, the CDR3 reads TGTGCCATCAGTGGTCACGGCAGGGGAGTAGCAGATACGCAGTATTTT.

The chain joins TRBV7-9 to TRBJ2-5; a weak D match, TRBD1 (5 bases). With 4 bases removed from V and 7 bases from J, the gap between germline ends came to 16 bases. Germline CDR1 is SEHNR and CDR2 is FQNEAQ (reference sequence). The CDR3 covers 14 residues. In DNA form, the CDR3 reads TGTGCCAGCAGCTATGGGCCCGCCCAGGGGACCCAGTACTTC. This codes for CASSYGPAQGTQYF.

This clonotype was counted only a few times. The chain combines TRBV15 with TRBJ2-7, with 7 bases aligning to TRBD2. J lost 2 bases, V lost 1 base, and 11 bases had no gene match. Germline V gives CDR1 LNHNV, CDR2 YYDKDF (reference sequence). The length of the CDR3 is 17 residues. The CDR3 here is CATSRVFGGTDTYEQYF. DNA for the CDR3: TGTGCCACCAGCAGAGTATTCGGGGGGACCGATACCTACGAGCAGTACTTC.

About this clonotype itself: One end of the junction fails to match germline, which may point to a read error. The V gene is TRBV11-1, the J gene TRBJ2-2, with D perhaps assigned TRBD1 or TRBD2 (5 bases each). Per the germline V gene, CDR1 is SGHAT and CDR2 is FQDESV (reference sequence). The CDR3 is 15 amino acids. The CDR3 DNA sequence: TGTGCCAGAAGCTTAGGGGCTAGCCCCACCGGGGAGCTGTTTTTT. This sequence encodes CARSLGASPTGELFF. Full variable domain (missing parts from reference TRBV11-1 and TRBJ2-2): EAEVAQSPRYKITEKSQAVAFWCDPISGHATLYWYRQILGQGPELLVQFQDESVVDDSQLPKDRFSAERLKGVDSTLKIQPAELGDSAMYLCARSLGASPTGELFFGEGSRLTVL.

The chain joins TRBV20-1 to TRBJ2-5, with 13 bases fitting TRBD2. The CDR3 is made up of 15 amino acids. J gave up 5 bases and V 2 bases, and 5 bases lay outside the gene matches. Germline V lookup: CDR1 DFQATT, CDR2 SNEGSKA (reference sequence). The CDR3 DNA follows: TGCAGTGCTAGATCACTAGCGGGAGGGCTGGAGACCCAGTACTTC. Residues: CSARSLAGGLETQYF.

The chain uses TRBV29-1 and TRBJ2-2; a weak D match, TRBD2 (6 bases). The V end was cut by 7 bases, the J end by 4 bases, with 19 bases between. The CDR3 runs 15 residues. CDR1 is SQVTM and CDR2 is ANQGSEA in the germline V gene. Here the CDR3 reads CSALEEGRVTGELFF. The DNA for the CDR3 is TGCAGCGCCCTCGAGGAGGGGCGGGTCACCGGGGAGCTGTTTTTT.

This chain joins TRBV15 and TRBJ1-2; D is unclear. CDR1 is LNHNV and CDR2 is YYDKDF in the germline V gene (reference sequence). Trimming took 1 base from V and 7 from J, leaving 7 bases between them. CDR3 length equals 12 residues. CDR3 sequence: CATSRVAGGYTF. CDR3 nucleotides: TGTGCCACCAGCAGAGTAGCGGGTGGCTACACCTTC.

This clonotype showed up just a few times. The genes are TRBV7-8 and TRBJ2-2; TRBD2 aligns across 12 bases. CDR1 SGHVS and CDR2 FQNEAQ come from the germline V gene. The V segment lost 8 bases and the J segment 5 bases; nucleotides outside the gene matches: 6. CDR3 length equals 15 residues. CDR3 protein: CASRSGTSGTGELFF. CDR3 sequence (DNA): TGTGCCAGCCGATCCGGGACTAGCGGGACCGGGGAGCTGTTTTTT.

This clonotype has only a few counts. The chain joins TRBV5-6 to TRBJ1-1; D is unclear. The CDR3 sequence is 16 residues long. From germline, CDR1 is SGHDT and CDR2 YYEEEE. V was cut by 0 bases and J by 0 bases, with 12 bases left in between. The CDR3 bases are TGTGCCAGCAGCTTGGGCGTGGGCCTCTTGAACACTGAAGCTTTCTTT. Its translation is CASSLGVGLLNTEAFF.

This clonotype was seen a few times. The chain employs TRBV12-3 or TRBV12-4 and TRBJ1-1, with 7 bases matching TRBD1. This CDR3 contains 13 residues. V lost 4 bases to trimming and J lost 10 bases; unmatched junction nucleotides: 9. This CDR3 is CASSSDRERAAFF. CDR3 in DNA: TGTGCCAGCAGTTCCGACAGGGAGCGGGCAGCTTTCTTT.